This T cell receptor beta chain derives from a study of cytomegalovirus exposure and HLA in healthy donors. Points from the study as a whole: A later analysis linked a missense variant in DCLRE1C to the trimming of TCR beta V and J genes. An ancestry cluster, one associated with Asian ancestry, reportedly showed fewer N-insertions than the roughly 700-donor mean in a later analysis. Highly shared variants forming one cluster were likely a sequencing artifact.

The PCR employed 60 Vbeta primers together with 13 Jbeta primers. Profiled with immunoSEQ multiplex PCR; TCRdb holds only in-frame clones, not every one. The sample records some 57,000 clones, around 89% being singletons. This CDR3 comprises 15 residues. Germline V gene data show CDR1 as GTSNPN and CDR2 as SVGIG (reference sequence). V lost 7 bases to trimming and J lost 0 bases; unmatched junction nucleotides: 9. As concerns this clone: Antigen: not known.

The chain is built from TRBV30 and TRBJ2-3; 8 positions agree with TRBD2. The sequenced sample consisted of PBMCs. The clonotype was recovered from a man in his thirties or forties in good health and CMV-seropositive. The CDR3 loop is CAFNKLAASTDTQYF. The CDR3 DNA is TGTGCCTTCAACAAACTAGCGGCTAGCACAGATACGCAGTATTTT. Filled out from reference TRBV30 and TRBJ2-3, the complete variable domain reads SQTIHQWPATLVQPVGSPLSLECTVEGTSNPNLYWYRQAAGRGLQLLFYSVGIGQISSEVPQNLSASRPQDRQFILSSKKLLLSDSGFYLCAFNKLAASTDTQYFGPGTRLTVL.